This T cell receptor beta chain came from a study of blood T cell repertoires in COVID-19. Study information: The samples span acute and convalescent COVID-19 from the United States, Italy and Spain. Nucleic acid was either cDNA or gDNA, and it came from T cells, B-cell-depleted T cells, or PBMCs.

Assay used: immunoSEQ multiplex PCR; TCRdb lists only in-frame clones, some missing. Among about 240,000 clones, around 85% were seen once, and the ten largest hold 4.5% to 5.5%. The CDR3 consists of 16 residues. Germline loops: CDR1 SGHTA, CDR2 FQGNSA. J gave up 4 bases and V 3 bases, and 4 bases lay outside the gene matches. The rearrangement joins TRBV7-2 to TRBJ2-2; 11 bases match TRBD2. Material for sequencing was peripheral blood. This receptor was identified in a middle-aged man with COVID-19, enrolled during active disease. CDR3: CASSFLAGGPTGELFF. The CDR3 coding sequence is TGTGCCAGCAGCTTTTTAGCGGGGGGGCCCACCGGGGAGCTGTTTTTT.